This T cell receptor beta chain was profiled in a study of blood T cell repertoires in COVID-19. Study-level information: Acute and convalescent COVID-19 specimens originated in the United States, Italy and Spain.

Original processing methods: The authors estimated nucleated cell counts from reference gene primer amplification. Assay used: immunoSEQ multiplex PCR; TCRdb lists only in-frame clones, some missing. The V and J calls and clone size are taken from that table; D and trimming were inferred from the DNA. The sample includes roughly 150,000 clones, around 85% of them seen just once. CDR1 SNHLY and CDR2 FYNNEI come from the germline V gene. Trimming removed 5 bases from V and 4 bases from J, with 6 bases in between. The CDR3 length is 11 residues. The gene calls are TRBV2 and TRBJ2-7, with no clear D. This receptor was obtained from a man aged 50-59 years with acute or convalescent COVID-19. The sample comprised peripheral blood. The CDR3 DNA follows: TGTGCCAGCAGTCTTAATTACGAGCAGTACTTC. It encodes CASSLNYEQYF.